The table lists the clone carrying this T cell receptor beta chain with many counts. The data stem from a study of regulatory T cells in long-lasting Graves disease. Study as a whole: Graves' patients diagnosed newly had used antithyroid drugs under 3 months.

Building the TCR beta libraries relied on iRepertoire HTBI primers, and CDR3 regions underwent Arm-PCR. TCRdb reprocessed the multiplex PCR reads via MiXCR and lists one record per CDR3 protein. Of 360,000 or so distinct CDR3 sequences in the sample, around 15% were seen once. Trimming took off 1 base at V and 5 bases at J, with 8 bases between the two ends. The CDR3 is 13 residues long. The germline gives CDR1 GTSNPN, CDR2 SVGIG (reference sequence). The time point denotes: newly diagnosed GD, antithyroid drugs for less than 3 months. Extracted RNA from PBMCs served as the source of the TCR library. The sample also formed part of further work on T cells in Graves' hyperthyroidism and ophthalmopathy. That study adds: HTBI primers were employed in a first-round RT-PCR of the TCR CDR3.

This sequence originates from a woman between 18 and 29 years old with Graves disease. V is TRBV30 and J is TRBJ2-2; D is possibly TRBD2 (5 bases). The sequencing here drew on peripheral blood mononuclear cells (PBMCs), taken at new diagnosis, from a patient treated with antithyroid drugs. The CDR3 protein is CAWSESGTGELFF. CDR3 sequence (DNA): TGTGCCTGGAGTGAGTCGGGGACCGGGGAGCTGTTTTTT. The complete variable domain, with remaining parts taken from reference TRBV30 and TRBJ2-2, reads SQTIHQWPATLVQPVGSPLSLECTVEGTSNPNLYWYRQAAGRGLQLLFYSVGIGQISSEVPQNLSASRPQDRQFILSSKKLLLSDSGFYLCAWSESGTGELFFGEGSRLTVL.